What follows are 10 T cell receptor beta chains derived from one specimen sequenced in a study of cytomegalovirus exposure and HLA in healthy donors. The study ran its PCR with 60 Vbeta and 13 Jbeta primers. TCRdb's copy holds only in-frame clones and misses some; the assay was immunoSEQ multiplex PCR. The table lists about 140,000 clones, about four fifths of them singletons. Material: PBMCs. The receptors here all came from a man younger than 45 in good health and CMV-seronegative.

J is TRBJ2-2 and V is TRBV5-8; D possibly corresponds to TRBD2 (5 bases). The germline gives CDR1 SGHTS, CDR2 YDEGEE. V lost 4 bases and J lost 5, with 15 bases in between. The CDR3 is 15 amino acids. For the CDR3, the DNA is TGTGCCAGCAGCGGGAGACTAACATGGACCGGGGAGCTGTTTTTT. Its protein is CASSGRLTWTGELFF.

As for this clone: The junction does not match germline at one end; this may be a read error. At the DNA level, this CDR3 is encoded by other sequences in the same sample as well. The chain uses TRBV6-4 and TRBJ1-5, with a possible D match to TRBD1 (6 bases). The V gene's germline CDR1 is MRHNA and CDR2 SNTAGT. The CDR3 loop spans 15 amino acids. The CDR3 loop is CASSKSGGSNQPQHF. The DNA of the CDR3 is TGCGCCAGCAGTAAATCGGGGGGCAGCAATCAGCCCCAGCATTTT.

V usage is TRBV7-6 and J usage is TRBJ2-7, with 11 bases that match TRBD2. CDR1 is SGHVS, CDR2 FNYEAQ, per germline. J lost 1 base, V lost 4 bases, and 3 bases had no gene match. The CDR3 contains 15 residues. CDR3 nucleotides: TGTGCCAGCAGCTCCCGACTAGCGGGGTCCTACGAGCAGTACTTC. Translation gives CASSSRLAGSYEQYF.

This sequence joins TRBV27 and TRBJ1-1; TRBD1 aligns across 7 bases. Germline values: CDR1 MNHEY, CDR2 SMNVEV (reference sequence). J was trimmed by 6 bases and V by 5 bases; bases with no gene match: 9. The CDR3 covers 14 residues. Here the CDR3 DNA reads TGTGCCAGCAGTGGCGTGACAGGGCTGTCTGAAGCTTTCTTT. Translation: CASSGVTGLSEAFF.

This clone has just a few counts. This chain uses TRBV4-1 with TRBJ1-5; D might be TRBD1 (5 bases). Trimming took 0 bases from V and 6 from J, leaving 12 bases between them. Germline V gene lookup returns CDR1 MGHRA and CDR2 YSYEKL. The length of the CDR3 is 15 residues. The CDR3 nucleotides read TGCGCCAGCAGCCAAGATCCGGGGGTTGGTCAGCCCCAGCATTTT. Translating gives CASSQDPGVGQPQHF.

V usage is TRBV28 and J usage is TRBJ1-2; 8 bases match TRBD1. This CDR3 contains 13 residues. V was pared by 5 bases and J by 5 bases, with 4 bases of the junction left unmatched. Germline lookup yields CDR1 MDHEN and CDR2 SYDVKM. The CDR3 loop is CASSRDRHYGYTF. As DNA, the CDR3 is TGTGCCAGCAGTCGGGACAGGCATTATGGCTACACCTTC.

The chain recombines TRBV2 with TRBJ1-1; D unresolved. CDR3 length equals 14 residues. V was pared by 4 bases and J by 5 bases, with 14 bases between. CDR1 SNHLY and CDR2 FYNNEI come from the germline V gene. The CDR3 reads CASSASGSSTEAFF. In DNA form, the CDR3 reads TGTGCCAGCAGTGCTTCCGGGTCAAGTACTGAAGCTTTCTTT.

This sequence joins TRBV6-4 and TRBJ1-6, with TRBD1 as a possible D gene (5 bases). This CDR3 comprises 13 residues. Looked up from germline, CDR1 is MRHNA and CDR2 is SNTAGT. V was clipped by 5 bases and J by 7 bases, with 9 bases between them. The DNA for the CDR3 is TGTGCCAGCAGTCAGGACAAAAATTCACCCCTCCACTTT. This gives the protein CASSQDKNSPLHF.

The genes are TRBV28 and TRBJ2-7; D perhaps matches TRBD1 (5 bases). The CDR3 runs to 14 residues. Germline-derived CDR1 and CDR2 are MDHEN and SYDVKM. Trimming took off 5 bases at V and 2 bases at J, with 13 bases between the two ends. The CDR3 region has the DNA TGTGCCAGCAGTCCCAAGGACACGACCTACGAGCAGTACTTC. It codes for CASSPKDTTYEQYF.

The rearrangement uses TRBV28 and TRBJ2-2; possible D gene TRBD2, 7 bases. This CDR3 spans 14 amino acids. V lost 7 bases to trimming and J lost 4 bases, with 13 bases between them. CDR1 and CDR2 from the germline V gene are MDHEN and SYDVKM. The CDR3 region has the DNA TGTGCCAGCACTAGAGGGGGGGCCACCGGGGAGCTGTTTTTT. It codes for CASTRGGATGELFF.